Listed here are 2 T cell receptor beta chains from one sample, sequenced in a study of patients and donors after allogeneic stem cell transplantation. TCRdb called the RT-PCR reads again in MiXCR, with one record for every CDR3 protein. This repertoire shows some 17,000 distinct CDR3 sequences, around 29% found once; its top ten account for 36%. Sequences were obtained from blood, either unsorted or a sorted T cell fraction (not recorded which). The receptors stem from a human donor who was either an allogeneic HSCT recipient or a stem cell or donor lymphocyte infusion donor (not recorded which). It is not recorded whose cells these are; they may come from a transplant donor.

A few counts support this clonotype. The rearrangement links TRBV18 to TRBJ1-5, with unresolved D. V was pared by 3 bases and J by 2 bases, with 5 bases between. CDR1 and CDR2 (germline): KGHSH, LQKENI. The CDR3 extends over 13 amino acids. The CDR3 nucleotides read TGTGCCAGCTCACCGCAGGGCAATCAGCCCCAGCATTTT. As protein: CASSPQGNQPQHF.

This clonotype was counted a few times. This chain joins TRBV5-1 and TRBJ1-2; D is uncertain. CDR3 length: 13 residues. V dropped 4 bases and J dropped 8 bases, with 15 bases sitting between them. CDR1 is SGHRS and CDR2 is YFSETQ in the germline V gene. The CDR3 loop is CASSIGPPGGYTF. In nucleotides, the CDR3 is TGCGCCAGCAGCATAGGACCGCCTGGGGGCTACACCTTC.